The 17 T cell receptor beta chains below come from one sample, sequenced in a study of spatial heterogeneity in lung cancer (dated by TCRdb to between 2017 and 2020). The sample's time point, from its label and the paper: sample taken at primary tumor resection. For TCR sequencing, whole RNA was extracted from tumor and nontumor lung tissue, or from cryopreserved PBMC samples, and no cell sorting was done. Library generation was performed with 5' RACE. Instrument on record: NextSeq 500. Using fastp trimming at Q25 and MiXCR clonotype assembly, TCRdb reanalyzed the public sequencing data and kept in-frame beta chains. When rows share a CDR3 protein, they turn into one entry using the most common DNA and genes. The sample table holds over 10,000 distinct CDR3 sequences, of which 14% were seen once. The biggest ten clones account for approximately 40% of the sample. Material: PBMCs, obtained at surgery. Receptor source: a male donor with early-stage non-small cell lung cancer.

The V call is TRBV5-6, the J call TRBJ2-2, with 10 bases identical to TRBD1. V trimming: 4 bases; J trimming: 0 bases; junction bases outside the gene matches: 3. Germline assignment: CDR1 SGHDT and CDR2 YYEEEE. The CDR3 consists of 16 residues. CDR3 sequence (DNA): TGTGCCAGCAGCAAGACAGGGGGCGCGAACACCGGGGAGCTGTTTTTT. Translation gives CASSKTGGANTGELFF.

V gene TRBV6-6 combines with J gene TRBJ1-5, with D uncertain. The ends were cut back, 6 bases at V and 4 bases at J, with 10 bases in the middle. CDR3 length: 13 residues. Germline V gene lookup returns CDR1 MNHNY and CDR2 SVGAGI (reference sequence). DNA for the CDR3: TGTGCCAGCAGCCCCTTTTCGAATCAGCCCCAGCATTTT. Translating it yields CASSPFSNQPQHF.

The chain has TRBV4-3 and TRBJ2-7, with 7 nucleotides matching TRBD1. V shed 0 bases, J shed 6 bases, and the junction held 11 bases outside the gene matches. The CDR3 has 16 residues. The germline gives CDR1 LGHNA, CDR2 YSLEER. CDR3 sequence: CASSQDPAGTVSEQYF. The CDR3 DNA sequence: TGCGCCAGCAGCCAAGATCCTGCCGGGACAGTCTCCGAGCAGTACTTC.

The chain is built from TRBV5-5 and TRBJ2-3; 14 bases are shared with TRBD2. The CDR3 consists of 16 residues. Germline V gives CDR1 SGHKS, CDR2 YYEKEE (reference sequence). Trimming at V came to 0 bases and at J to 4 bases, leaving 1 base not matched to a gene. The CDR3 spells CASSLATSGGADTQYF. The CDR3, as DNA: TGTGCCAGCAGCTTGGCGACTAGCGGGGGGGCAGATACGCAGTATTTT.

This clonotype appeared a few times. The J gene is TRBJ2-7, the V gene TRBV7-2; 9 nucleotides line up with TRBD2. CDR1 and CDR2 (germline): SGHTA, FQGNSA. After removal of 8 bases from V and 7 bases from J, the junction contained 9 bases not matched to a gene. CDR3 size: 13 residues. This CDR3 is CASGPASGVEQYF. Here the CDR3 DNA reads TGTGCCAGCGGGCCGGCTAGCGGGGTTGAGCAGTACTTC. Variable domain in full (rest from reference TRBV7-2 and TRBJ2-7): GAGVSQSPSNKVTEKGKDVELRCDPISGHTALYWYRQSLGQGLEFLIYFQGNSAPDKSGLPSDRFSAERTGGSVSTLTIQRTQQEDSAVYLCASGPASGVEQYFGPGTRLTVT.

This clonotype turned up a few times. The chain links TRBV7-2 to TRBJ1-4, with 7 bases identical to TRBD1. The J segment lost 8 bases and the V segment lost 5 bases, leaving 11 bases of the junction unmatched. CDR1 and CDR2 (germline): SGHTA, FQGNSA. The CDR3 is made up of 15 amino acids. This CDR3 reads CASSTRQGEGEKLFF. Here the CDR3 DNA reads TGTGCCAGCAGCACCCGACAGGGCGAGGGGGAAAAACTGTTTTTT.

The table lists this clonotype with a few counts. This sequence joins TRBV4-3 and TRBJ1-4; D remains unclear. Looked up from germline, CDR1 is LGHNA and CDR2 is YSLEER. Trimming took off 4 bases at V and 4 bases at J, with 13 bases between the two ends. CDR3 length: 15 residues. In DNA, the CDR3 is TGCGCCAGCAGCCCCCACCGCGGCGGTAATGAAAAACTGTTTTTT. It encodes CASSPHRGGNEKLFF.

This clonotype is large. The rearrangement links TRBV5-6 to TRBJ2-7; D is unclear. The CDR3 extends over 13 amino acids. Deletions cut 0 bases from V and 4 bases from J, with 8 bases between. The germline V gene has CDR1 SGHDT and CDR2 YYEEEE. The CDR3: CASSLGAGYEQYF. The CDR3 DNA reads TGTGCCAGCAGCTTGGGGGCAGGTTACGAGCAGTACTTC.

This chain uses TRBV7-2 with TRBJ2-1; no definite D call. The CDR3 has 12 residues. V lost 1 base, J lost 8 bases, and 6 bases lay in between. CDR1 and CDR2 (germline): SGHTA, FQGNSA. The CDR3 DNA reads TGTGCCAGCAGCTTAGATTGGGATGAGCAGTTCTTC. The encoded protein is CASSLDWDEQFF.

In this sample, this clonotype turned up a few times. The genes are TRBV28 and TRBJ2-3, with D possibly being TRBD1 or TRBD2 (5 bases each). The germline CDR1 and CDR2 sequences are MDHEN and SYDVKM. Trimming left V 6 bases short and J 2 bases short, with 12 bases between. This CDR3 has 14 residues. The CDR3 here is CASRATGTTDTQYF. CDR3 DNA sequence: TGTGCCAGCAGGGCGACGGGGACCACAGATACGCAGTATTTT.

This clonotype was observed a few times. This chain joins TRBV7-9 and TRBJ2-3; D is uncertain. Germline assignment: CDR1 SEHNR and CDR2 FQNEAQ (reference sequence). V lost 3 bases to trimming and J lost 6 bases, with 7 bases between them. CDR3 length: 12 residues. The CDR3 loop is CASSFIADTQYF. As DNA, the CDR3 is TGTGCCAGCAGCTTCATTGCGGATACGCAGTATTTT.

This clonotype showed up just a few times. The chain recombines TRBV29-1 with TRBJ1-5, with D perhaps TRBD1 (5 bases). Looked up from germline, CDR1 is SQVTM and CDR2 is ANQGSEA. The germline V and J ends were trimmed by 6 bases and 2 bases, with 14 bases remaining between them. The CDR3 runs 14 residues. CDR3 DNA sequence: TGCAGCGTCCTAGACGGGGGTGGCAATCAGCCCCAGCATTTT. Residues: CSVLDGGGNQPQHF.

This chain's CDR3 is CASSQEVSRTTYEQYF. The CDR3 coding sequence is TGTGCCAGCAGCCAAGAAGTGTCAAGGACGACCTACGAGCAGTACTTC. The chain couples TRBV3-1 to TRBJ2-7; D is undetermined. The CDR3 covers 16 residues. Per germline, CDR1 LGHDT and CDR2 YNNKEL (reference sequence). Trimming removed 0 bases from V and 2 bases from J, with 14 bases in between.

The chain recombines TRBV5-1 with TRBJ1-5; possibly TRBD1 for D (6 bases). Deletions cut 2 bases from V and 9 bases from J, with 15 bases between. Germline CDR1 reads SGHRS; CDR2 reads YFSETQ. This CDR3 is built from 14 residues. In DNA, the CDR3 is TGCGCCAGCAGCTTAGGGACACCCCAGGCGCCCCAGCATTTT. Its protein product is CASSLGTPQAPQHF.

The chain couples TRBV2 to TRBJ2-7; no reliable D call. This CDR3 spans 13 amino acids. V was pared by 4 bases and J by 1 base, with 8 bases between. Germline V lookup: CDR1 SNHLY, CDR2 FYNNEI. CDR3 coding DNA: TGTGCCAGCAGTGTTCTACAGTCCTACGAGCAGTACTTC. Protein: CASSVLQSYEQYF. Filled out from reference TRBV2 and TRBJ2-7, the complete variable domain reads EPEVTQTPSHQVTQMGQEVILRCVPISNHLYFYWYRQILGQKVEFLVSFYNNEISEKSEIFDDQFSVERPDGSNFTLKIRSTKLEDSAMYFCASSVLQSYEQYFGPGTRLTVT.

This clonotype was counted a few times. V usage is TRBV27 and J usage is TRBJ2-5, with unresolved D. This CDR3 is 12 amino acids long. The V end lost 4 bases, the J end lost 3 bases, and 6 bases lay between the germline ends. The germline V gene encodes CDR1 MNHEY and CDR2 SMNVEV (reference sequence). As DNA, the CDR3 is TGTGCCAGCAGTTCCTTAGAAGAGACCCAGTACTTC. Translated, it gives CASSSLEETQYF.

This clonotype was found a few times. The V call is TRBV28, the J call TRBJ2-2; no clear D gene. V lost 6 bases and J lost 3, with 14 bases in between. CDR1 and CDR2 from the germline V gene are MDHEN and SYDVKM. CDR3 length: 15 residues. CDR3 in amino acids: CASRLTTDDTGELFF. In DNA, the CDR3 is TGTGCCAGCAGGCTCACAACGGATGACACCGGGGAGCTGTTTTTT.